This T cell receptor beta chain is from a study of shared clonotypes between healthy human individuals. The study separated CD4+ cells into CD45RA+ naive and CD45RA-negative memory subsets. Note on this clone: As yet, its antigen is unknown.

General study findings and limits: Clonotypes not shared had lower generation probabilities than those common to all four donors.

Study processing details: Because ImmunoSEQ provided only junction sequences with no quality scores, the filtering differed. Generated by immunoSEQ multiplex PCR, the TCRdb table keeps only in-frame clones and is missing some. That table furnishes V, J and clone size, whereas the DNA furnished D and trimming. The sample carries under 750,000 clones, 55% to 80% recorded once. The specimen sequenced was memory CD4+ T cells sorted from blood. Subset reported: CD45RA-negative fraction. The receptor was derived from a woman aged 30 to 39 in good health.

CDR3 in DNA: TGTGCCAGCAGATCCTTGGGAGGTCGGAATGAGCAGTTCTTC. It encodes CASRSLGGRNEQFF. This chain connects TRBV27 to TRBJ2-1; the D gene is possibly TRBD2 (6 bases). This CDR3 has 14 amino acids. The V and J ends lost 6 bases and 7 bases respectively, with 16 bases between them. CDR1 MNHEY and CDR2 SMNVEV come from the germline V gene (reference sequence).